This passage covers 7 T cell receptor beta chains from one sample sequenced in a study of T cells in Graves' hyperthyroidism and ophthalmopathy. Amplified regions were TCR beta CDR3 sequences from RNA transcripts. HTBI primers were the set used in a first-round RT-PCR of the TCR CDR3. TCRdb itself ran the multiplex PCR reads through MiXCR, one entry per CDR3 protein. The sample lists a few hundred thousand distinct CDR3 sequences; 15% to 18% were seen once. Sample: blood. The source is a woman aged 18-29 years with Graves' hyperthyroidism that later progressed to Graves' ophthalmopathy.

This clonotype was found many times. The rearrangement links TRBV5-6 to TRBJ1-1; D uncertain. This CDR3 has 14 amino acids. Trimming cost V 0 bases and J 4 bases, with 10 bases left between them. The V gene's germline CDR1 is SGHDT and CDR2 YYEEEE. The CDR3 region is CASSLVGIGTEAFF. The CDR3 DNA follows: TGTGCCAGCAGCTTGGTAGGGATTGGCACTGAAGCTTTCTTT.

This clonotype was detected ten times or more. The chain has TRBV13 and TRBJ2-3; 12 bases are a match to TRBD2. This CDR3 is 15 amino acids long. J was trimmed by 3 bases and V by 7 bases; bases with no gene match: 5. Per the germline V gene, CDR1 is PRHDT and CDR2 is FYEKMQ (reference sequence). The CDR3 nucleotides are TGTGCCAGCACCTGGACTAGCGGGATGACAGATACGCAGTATTTT. It translates to CASTWTSGMTDTQYF. Together with reference TRBV13 and TRBJ2-3, the CDR3 gives the full variable domain: AAGVIQSPRHLIKEKRETATLKCYPIPRHDTVYWYQQGPGQDPQFLISFYEKMQSDKGSIPDRFSAQQFSDYHSELNMSSLELGDSALYFCASTWTSGMTDTQYFGPGTRLTVL.

This clonotype has just a few counts. The chain employs TRBV11-3 and TRBJ1-1; D is unclear. V lost 5 bases, J lost 0 bases, and 13 bases lay in between. Germline V gives CDR1 SGHNT, CDR2 YENEEA. This CDR3 spans 15 amino acids. For the CDR3, the DNA is TGTGCCAGCAGCCAAGAACCAGACCTGAACACTGAAGCTTTCTTT. Amino acids: CASSQEPDLNTEAFF.

The rearrangement joins TRBV29-1 to TRBJ2-7; 9 nucleotides match TRBD1. Germline assignment: CDR1 SQVTM and CDR2 ANQGSEA. J gave up 1 base and V 6 bases, and 10 bases lay outside the gene matches. This CDR3 is 15 amino acids long. The CDR3 DNA sequence: TGCAGCGTGGTACAGGGGGCTAGCGGATCCTACGAGCAGTACTTC. Its protein product is CSVVQGASGSYEQYF.

The chain links TRBV4-3 to TRBJ1-3, with D possibly TRBD1 on 5 matching bases. The V gene's germline CDR1 is LGHNA and CDR2 YSLEER. The CDR3 runs to 16 residues. The V gene lost 1 base and the J gene lost 15 bases, with 25 bases spanning the gap. The CDR3 region is CASSQVGTSGRAKEYF. In DNA, the CDR3 is TGCGCCAGCAGCCAAGTTGGGACTAGCGGGAGGGCGAAGGAATATTTT.

The sample holds many counts of this clonotype. The gene calls are TRBV7-9 and TRBJ2-7; a weak D match, TRBD2 (6 bases). Per the germline V gene, CDR1 is SEHNR and CDR2 is FQNEAQ (reference sequence). The ends were cut back, 5 bases at V and 5 bases at J, with 25 bases in the middle. The CDR3 has 17 residues. The CDR3 DNA reads as TGTGCCAGCAGCAAAAACCCTCCGGGACTCGGGGCCCACGAGCAGTACTTC. Translating it yields CASSKNPPGLGAHEQYF.

In this sample, this clonotype turned up many times. This chain connects TRBV28 to TRBJ2-3; TRBD1 agrees at 7 bases. V shed 5 bases and J 1 base; nucleotides not matched to a gene: 12. Germline V lookup: CDR1 MDHEN, CDR2 SYDVKM. The CDR3 loop spans 17 amino acids. The CDR3 reads CASSLLRGFTGTDTQYF. The CDR3 region has the DNA TGTGCCAGCAGTCTCCTCAGGGGGTTTACTGGCACAGATACGCAGTATTTT.